This T cell receptor (beta chain) was found in a study of T cell repertoires in cytomegalovirus infection (dated 2019 in TCRdb). For the study in its entirety: Alongside well-studied HLA-B-restricted epitopes, the peptide stimulations were aimed at recently identified HLA-C-restricted CMV epitopes, whose presentation resists viral immunomodulation. Because public TCR beta signatures pointed to carriage of CMV infection together with the matching HLA type, the HLA type of each donor mattered for the analysis. Results and caveats for the whole study, not just this receptor: Carriers of CMV infection plus the relevant HLA type were discriminated by the cumulative frequency of public TCR beta family members in the study cohort and in an independent roughly 350-donor cohort. The ex vivo response was dominated by HLA-C-restricted CMV-specific TCR beta clonotypes, which also provided the single most frequent clonotype in two of eight donors.

The treatment or condition label corresponds to: in vitro stimulation with specific CMV peptide epitopes to enrich CMV-specific T cells. Between the V and J ends, shortened by 6 bases and 2 bases respectively, the junction contains 8 bases. Its CDR3 holds 12 amino acids, cysteine through phenylalanine. Only the CDR3 region is kept as DNA, spanning 36 bases read in frame from base 1. CDR1 MNHEY and CDR2 SVGEGT are derived from the germline V gene. These reads were obtained on an Illumina HiSeq 1500. The public reads were quality trimmed at Q25 with fastp and then assembled into clones with MiXCR by TCRdb, keeping productive beta chains. A single entry per CDR3 protein holds the most common genes and DNA from its merged rows. The sample yields about 220,000 distinct CDR3 sequences; roughly two fifths were counted once. In total, the top ten clones hold more than 50% of the sample. With respect to this clonotype: It has no known antigen specificity. Per-base quality was not reported, and no clone a single base away is much larger than it.

The chain is encoded by TRBV6-2 or TRBV6-3 joined to TRBJ2-7; the D gene identity is not certain. The sample consisted of CD8+ T cells from cultured PBMCs, taken from culture after CMV antigen stimulation. This receptor was obtained from a human donor in good health (CMV status not recorded). Some clones in this sample may be carry-over from other donors' samples. The DNA sequence reads TGTGCCAGCAGCCCTTTCCCCTACGAGCAGTACTTC. Protein translation: CASSPFPYEQYF.